Here is one TCR beta chain with its context. The protocol was immunoSEQ multiplex PCR, while the TCRdb copy is restricted to in-frame clones and leaves out a portion. The table records just under 50,000 clones, approximately 80% of them present only once. The entry originates in a study of blood T cell repertoires in COVID-19. Study-wide background: Sites across the United States, Italy and Spain contributed samples from acute and convalescent COVID-19.

V shed 8 bases, J shed 7 bases, and the junction held 4 bases outside the gene matches. Germline V lookup: CDR1 MNHEY, CDR2 SVGAGI. The CDR3 extends over 12 amino acids. This TCR was sampled from a human donor in a cohort sampled during active COVID-19. The rearrangement links TRBV6-5 to TRBJ1-2, with 10 nucleotides matching TRBD1. Sequencing was done on a sample of peripheral blood. CDR3 nucleotide sequence: TGTGCCAGCGGGGACAGGGGAATTGGCTACACCTTC. Translating gives CASGDRGIGYTF.